A single sample gave rise to the 11 T cell receptor beta chains below, sequenced in a study of early T cells in non-severe SARS-CoV-2 infection. In TCRdb, the 5' RACE reads were re-called with MiXCR into one record per CDR3 protein. This sample has tens of thousands of distinct CDR3 sequences, with under 7% found just once. Sequenced sample: whole blood. Source of these receptors: an adult who was a healthcare worker with PCR-confirmed SARS-CoV-2 infection or an uninfected control (not recorded which).

The sample holds many counts of this clonotype. This chain joins TRBV11-1 and TRBJ2-7, with 8 bases matching TRBD1. The CDR3 contains 12 residues. V trimming: 4 bases; J trimming: 6 bases; junction bases outside the gene matches: 2. The germline V gene encodes CDR1 SGHAT and CDR2 FQDESV (reference sequence). CDR3 amino acids: CASSSDRVEQYF. The CDR3 nucleotides read TGTGCCAGCAGCTCGGACAGGGTCGAGCAGTACTTC.

Only a few counts were recorded for this clonotype. V gene TRBV20-1 combines with J gene TRBJ2-1; D is perhaps TRBD1 (6 bases). The CDR3 runs 14 residues. The V end was cut by 6 bases, the J end by 7 bases, with 19 bases between. In germline, CDR1 is DFQATT, CDR2 SNEGSKA (reference sequence). CDR3 amino acids: CSANRDTALNEQFF. For the CDR3, the DNA is TGCAGTGCAAACCGGGACACGGCTTTGAATGAGCAGTTCTTC.

This clonotype showed up many times. The chain is built from TRBV6-4 and TRBJ2-1, with a possible D match to TRBD2 (6 bases). V lost 0 bases and J lost 6, with 15 bases in between. This CDR3 has 16 residues. CDR1 is MRHNA, CDR2 SNTAGT, per germline. DNA of the CDR3: TGTGCCAGCAGTGACTCCACCGGGGGAGGTTTCAATGAGCAGTTCTTC. Translated, it gives CASSDSTGGGFNEQFF.

Ten or more counts support this clonotype. The V call is TRBV28, the J call TRBJ1-2; D remains unclear. The CDR3 contains 14 residues. Between the trimmed V and J ends, which lost 3 bases and 6 bases, there was a span of 14 bases. Germline V gene data show CDR1 as MDHEN and CDR2 as SYDVKM. The CDR3 DNA reads as TGTGCCAGCAGTTTGTTACTTGGAGGGAATGGCTACACCTTC. It translates to CASSLLLGGNGYTF.

This clonotype turned up a few times. This sequence joins TRBV7-3 and TRBJ2-2; D may be TRBD1 (6 bases). The CDR3 contains 15 residues. V lost 6 bases and J 6 bases, leaving 17 bases between the germline ends. The germline gives CDR1 SGHTA, CDR2 FQGTGA. This CDR3 reads CASSPMGAGAGELFF. CDR3 DNA sequence: TGTGCCAGCAGTCCCATGGGGGCAGGAGCCGGGGAGCTGTTTTTT.

There are many counts of this clonotype. The chain uses TRBV28 and TRBJ2-3, with a weak D call TRBD1 (6 bases). The CDR3 consists of 16 residues. Trimming left V 8 bases short and J 0 bases short, with 18 bases between. Germline CDR1 is MDHEN and CDR2 is SYDVKM. CDR3: CASPPNSRGSTDTQYF. In nucleotides, the CDR3 is TGTGCCAGCCCCCCCAATAGCAGGGGCAGCACAGATACGCAGTATTTT. Full variable domain (missing parts from reference TRBV28 and TRBJ2-3): DVKVTQSSRYLVKRTGEKVFLECVQDMDHENMFWYRQDPGLGLRLIYFSYDVKMKEKGDIPEGYSVSREKKERFSLILESASTNQTSMYLCASPPNSRGSTDTQYFGPGTRLTVL.

This clonotype was counted many times. The CDR3 DNA is TGTGCCAGCAGTTACATGAGGGATTCACCCCTCCACTTT. Protein: CASSYMRDSPLHF. V usage is TRBV6-5 and J usage is TRBJ1-6, with D unresolved. The CDR3 totals 13 residues. Trimming cost V 2 bases and J 8 bases, with 7 bases left between them. Germline values: CDR1 MNHEY, CDR2 SVGAGI.

This clonotype was seen a handful of times. The chain links TRBV27 to TRBJ2-1, with 7 bases aligning to TRBD1. CDR3 length: 12 amino acids. Trimming cost V 5 bases and J 9 bases; bases outside gene matches: 4. The germline V gene has CDR1 MNHEY and CDR2 SMNVEV (reference sequence). The CDR3 here is CASSPTGIEQFF. The CDR3 bases are TGTGCCAGCAGTCCGACAGGGATTGAGCAGTTCTTC.

This clonotype was recorded at least ten times. This chain uses TRBV25-1 with TRBJ2-2, with 7 bases matching TRBD2. The CDR3 spans 14 residues. The junction had 3 bases not matched to a gene; V was cut back by 4 bases and J by 4 bases. CDR1 is MGHDK, CDR2 SYGVNS, per germline. This chain's CDR3 is CASSVPSGTGELFF. CDR3 nucleotides: TGTGCCAGCAGTGTCCCTAGCGGCACCGGGGAGCTGTTTTTT.

This clonotype occurred many times. V gene TRBV27 combines with J gene TRBJ2-1; maybe TRBD2 (6 bases). In germline, CDR1 is MNHEY, CDR2 SMNVEV (reference sequence). This CDR3 comprises 13 residues. V lost 5 bases and J 8 bases, leaving 13 bases between the germline ends. The CDR3 DNA sequence: TGTGCCAGCAGTCCGATACTAGCAGATGAGCAGTTCTTC. Amino acids: CASSPILADEQFF.

V is TRBV9 and J is TRBJ2-7; 10 positions match TRBD1. V was clipped by 3 bases and J by 4 bases; unmatched bases: 10. This CDR3 contains 16 residues. Germline V CDR1 and CDR2: SGDLS, YYNGEE. This chain's CDR3 is CASSGIGTGDEYEQYF. CDR3 in DNA: TGTGCCAGCAGCGGGATCGGGACAGGGGACGAATACGAGCAGTACTTC.